What follows are 26 T cell receptor beta chains derived from one specimen sequenced in a study of CD8 T cells in ankylosing spondylitis. MiXCR, applied by TCRdb to the 5' RACE reads, yields one record per CDR3 protein. The sample lists 150,000 to 200,000 distinct CDR3 sequences, just over 9.5% occurring once. Material: blood, either unsorted or a sorted T cell fraction (not recorded which). These receptors all come from a female donor with ankylosing spondylitis or in good health (not recorded which).

This clonotype was found many times. The chain combines TRBV10-3 with TRBJ1-1; 8 bases line up with TRBD1. Germline lookup yields CDR1 ENHRY and CDR2 SYGVKD. After removal of 11 bases from V and 4 bases from J, the junction contained 9 bases not matched to a gene. This CDR3 has 13 amino acids. CDR3 sequence reads: CAAHGQGITEAFF. The CDR3 nucleotides are TGTGCCGCCCACGGACAGGGAATCACTGAAGCTTTCTTT.

Only a few counts were recorded for this clonotype. The CDR3 loop reads CATIGAGQETQYF. CDR3 in DNA: TGTGCCACCATTGGAGCGGGCCAAGAGACCCAGTACTTC. The gene calls are TRBV6-2 or TRBV6-3 and TRBJ2-5; possibly TRBD2 for D (6 bases). Germline V gene lookup returns CDR1 MNHEY and CDR2 SVGEGT. Deletions cut 10 bases from V and 1 base from J, with 13 bases between. The CDR3 is made up of 13 amino acids.

In this sample, this clonotype turned up many times. The chain has TRBV4-2 and TRBJ1-4; the D is unclear. V was clipped by 4 bases and J by 2 bases, with 14 bases between them. Germline CDR1 LGHNA, CDR2 YNFKEQ. This CDR3 region has 16 residues. The CDR3 DNA reads as TGTGCCAGCAGCCCCCAAGAAATCCAGACTAATGAAAAACTGTTTTTT. Translating it yields CASSPQEIQTNEKLFF.

The CDR3 DNA reads TGCAGCGTTGAAGATGAGGGACTAGCGGGGGGCAATGAGCAGTTCTTC. Protein sequence: CSVEDEGLAGGNEQFF. This chain uses TRBV29-1 with TRBJ2-1; 15 bases are a match to TRBD2. Germline V gives CDR1 SQVTM, CDR2 ANQGSEA. The ends lost 0 bases at V and 6 bases at J; junction bases unmatched: 3. CDR3 length equals 16 residues.

This clonotype was detected only a few times. The V and J genes are TRBV29-1 and TRBJ1-2, with D unclear. This CDR3 region has 11 residues. CDR1 and CDR2 (germline): SQVTM, ANQGSEA. The ends were cut back, 6 bases at V and 6 bases at J, with 11 bases in the middle. The CDR3 DNA reads TGCAGCGTCCTGGTCGGGGATGGCTACACCTTC. Protein: CSVLVGDGYTF.

This clonotype was observed at least ten times. The rearrangement joins TRBV25-1 to TRBJ1-2; tentative D call: TRBD1 (6 bases). The V gene's germline CDR1 is MGHDK and CDR2 SYGVNS. Deletions cut 9 bases from V and 6 bases from J, with 14 bases between. The CDR3 has 12 residues. Written as DNA, the CDR3 is TGTGCCAGAAATGGGGCAGGGGATGGCTACACCTTC. Translation gives CARNGAGDGYTF.

The chain combines TRBV27 with TRBJ2-1, with 8 nucleotides matching TRBD2. The ends lost 5 bases at V and 7 bases at J; junction bases unmatched: 13. The CDR3 length is 16 residues. The germline V gene encodes CDR1 MNHEY and CDR2 SMNVEV (reference sequence). The CDR3 nucleotides are TGTGCCAGCAGTATTATTAGCGGGAATACTGGTAATGAGCAGTTCTTC. Amino acid sequence: CASSIISGNTGNEQFF.

This clonotype was observed a handful of times. The chain carries TRBV6-5 and TRBJ1-1; TRBD1 matches at 8 bases. V trimming: 4 bases; J trimming: 3 bases; junction bases outside the gene matches: 4. This CDR3 is built from 14 residues. Germline V gene sequence: CDR1 MNHEY, CDR2 SVGAGI. The CDR3 protein is CASSFSTGDTEAFF. The DNA of the CDR3 is TGTGCCAGCAGTTTTTCGACAGGGGACACTGAAGCTTTCTTT.

The chain carries TRBV7-9 and TRBJ2-1, with D uncertain. Germline-derived CDR1 and CDR2 are SEHNR and FQNEAQ (reference sequence). CDR3 length equals 12 residues. Trimming removed 1 base from V and 8 bases from J, with 6 bases in between. Here the CDR3 DNA reads TGTGCCAGCAGCTTAGTAGGACATGAGCAGTTCTTC. It is translated as CASSLVGHEQFF.

This clonotype was counted ten times or more. The chain links TRBV24-1 to TRBJ2-3; 15 positions agree with TRBD2. V lost 9 bases and J lost 3; bases outside the gene matches: 0. From germline, CDR1 is KGHDR and CDR2 SFDVKD. This CDR3 is 14 amino acids long. CDR3 in DNA: TGTGCCACCGGGACTAGCGGGAGGACAGATACGCAGTATTTT. It specifies CATGTSGRTDTQYF.

This clonotype was picked up a small number of times. The chain carries TRBV4-1 and TRBJ1-2, with D possibly matching TRBD1 (6 bases). CDR3 size: 14 residues. Germline values: CDR1 MGHRA, CDR2 YSYEKL. The V end was cut by 4 bases, the J end by 3 bases, with 12 bases between. CDR3 protein: CASSPRQDYYGYTF. DNA for the CDR3: TGCGCCAGCAGCCCACGACAGGATTACTATGGCTACACCTTC.

This clonotype came up a few times. The gene calls are TRBV7-6 and TRBJ2-7; the match to TRBD2 covers 7 bases. V shed 5 bases and J 1 base; nucleotides not matched to a gene: 5. This CDR3 contains 14 residues. The germline V gene encodes CDR1 SGHVS and CDR2 FNYEAQ. CDR3 sequence reads: CASSRLAESYEQYF. In DNA, the CDR3 is TGTGCCAGCAGCCGCCTAGCGGAATCCTACGAGCAGTACTTC.

This clonotype was picked up many times. The CDR3 here is CSALPNNEQFF. The CDR3 DNA reads TGCAGTGCCCTCCCCAACAATGAGCAGTTCTTC. The J gene is TRBJ2-1, the V gene TRBV20-1; no reliable D call. The CDR3 runs to 11 residues. V shed 6 bases and J shed 5 bases, with 8 bases lying between them. CDR1 is DFQATT and CDR2 is SNEGSKA in the germline V gene (reference sequence).

This chain uses TRBV5-6 with TRBJ2-7, with no clear D. Germline V gene data show CDR1 as SGHDT and CDR2 as YYEEEE. This CDR3 has 13 residues. Between the trimmed V and J ends, which lost 3 bases and 6 bases, there was a span of 13 bases. For the CDR3, the DNA is TGTGCCAGCAGCTCGGACGACTGGGTCGAGCAGTACTTC. Protein: CASSSDDWVEQYF. The whole variable domain, remainder taken from reference TRBV5-6 and TRBJ2-7, is DAGVTQSPTHLIKTRGQQVTLRCSPKSGHDTVSWYQQALGQGPQFIFQYYEEEERQRGNFPDRFSGHQFPNYSSELNVNALLLGDSALYLCASSSDDWVEQYFGPGTRLTVT.

V usage is TRBV10-2 and J usage is TRBJ2-3; D possibly uses TRBD1 or TRBD2 (5 bases each). Germline-derived CDR1 and CDR2 are WSHSY and SAAADI. The ends were cut back, 10 bases at V and 4 bases at J, with 12 bases in the middle. The CDR3 runs 12 residues. The CDR3 coding sequence is TGCGCCACCCAGGGAGTCGCAGATACGCAGTATTTT. This translates into CATQGVADTQYF.

The chain has TRBV27 and TRBJ2-1; the D is unclear. Germline V gene sequence: CDR1 MNHEY, CDR2 SMNVEV (reference sequence). This CDR3 is built from 13 residues. The germline V and J ends were trimmed by 6 bases and 5 bases, with 11 bases remaining between them. CDR3 in DNA: TGTGCCAGCAGCCCCTCCGGCGACAATGAGCAGTTCTTC. Translating gives CASSPSGDNEQFF.

V usage is TRBV13 and J usage is TRBJ2-5; the D is unclear. Germline CDR1 reads PRHDT; CDR2 reads FYEKMQ (reference sequence). CDR3 length: 12 residues. V lost 1 base to trimming and J lost 9 bases, with 9 bases between them. Here the CDR3 DNA reads TGTGCCAGCAGCTTAGATTACCGGGCCCAGTACTTC. This sequence encodes CASSLDYRAQYF.

This clonotype was seen many times. The rearrangement links TRBV11-1 to TRBJ2-7; 9 bases align to TRBD2. The length of the CDR3 is 19 residues. Germline assignment: CDR1 SGHAT and CDR2 FQDESV (reference sequence). Trimming took 1 base from V and 6 from J; bases not matched to a gene: 19. The CDR3 coding sequence is TGTGCCAGCAGCTTAGTAAAGACTAGCGGTTTTGGGGGAAGTTTCGAGCAGTACTTC. This sequence encodes CASSLVKTSGFGGSFEQYF.

This clonotype was observed a few times. The gene calls are TRBV9 and TRBJ1-1; no clear D gene. The CDR3 is made up of 13 amino acids. Germline CDR1 reads SGDLS; CDR2 reads YYNGEE. Trimming left V 4 bases short and J 4 bases short, with 11 bases between. The CDR3 coding sequence is TGTGCCAGCAGCCACGGTATACTCACTGAAGCTTTCTTT. This sequence encodes CASSHGILTEAFF.

A few counts support this clonotype. The chain has TRBV7-3 and TRBJ1-6; no definite D call. Germline CDR1 and CDR2: SGHTA and FQGTGA. The CDR3 is 13 residues long. V lost 4 bases and J 8 bases, leaving 9 bases between the germline ends. CDR3 region: CASSSTNHSPLHF. The CDR3 DNA sequence: TGTGCCAGCAGCTCTACGAACCATTCACCCCTCCACTTT. The full variable domain, completed using reference TRBV7-3 and TRBJ1-6, is GAGVSQTPSNKVTEKGKYVELRCDPISGHTALYWYRQSLGQGPEFLIYFQGTGAADDSGLPNDRFFAVRPEGSVSTLKIQRTERGDSAVYLCASSSTNHSPLHFGNGTRLTVT.

The genes are TRBV24-1 and TRBJ2-1; 9 bases line up with TRBD2. From germline, CDR1 is KGHDR and CDR2 SFDVKD. J gave up 9 bases and V 4 bases, and 3 bases lay outside the gene matches. The CDR3 has 13 residues. As DNA, the CDR3 is TGTGCCACCAGTGAGGGGACTAGCAGTGAGCAGTTCTTC. Translation gives CATSEGTSSEQFF.

The chain is built from TRBV16 and TRBJ2-7; possibly TRBD2 for D (5 bases). The CDR3 is made up of 15 amino acids. The germline CDR1 and CDR2 sequences are KGHSY and FQNENV. Trimming took 3 bases from V and 2 from J, leaving 14 bases between them. CDR3 loop: CASSQPTAGTYEQYF. The CDR3 DNA sequence: TGTGCCAGCAGCCAGCCTACAGCCGGGACCTACGAGCAGTACTTC.

The V gene is TRBV6-2 or TRBV6-3, the J gene TRBJ1-2; unclear D gene. Trimming removed 6 bases from V and 3 bases from J, with 11 bases in between. There are 13 residues in the CDR3. The germline CDR1 and CDR2 sequences are MNHEY and SVGEGT. CDR3 in amino acids: CASRDDKDYGYTF. For the CDR3, the DNA is TGTGCCAGCAGGGACGACAAAGACTATGGCTACACCTTC.

This clonotype has ten or more counts. The genes are TRBV12-3 or TRBV12-4 and TRBJ2-1; D not certain. The CDR3 is made up of 16 amino acids. Trimming took off 3 bases at V and 3 bases at J, with 15 bases between the two ends. CDR3 amino acids: CASSLVPSGNYNEQFF. The CDR3 DNA reads TGTGCCAGCAGTTTGGTTCCTTCCGGAAACTACAATGAGCAGTTCTTC.

The chain recombines TRBV7-9 with TRBJ2-7; the D is unclear. Germline-derived CDR1 and CDR2 are SEHNR and FQNEAQ (reference sequence). CDR3 size: 15 residues. The V and J ends lost 4 bases and 3 bases respectively, with 16 bases between them. This CDR3 reads CASSSIPGPDYEQYF. CDR3 sequence (DNA): TGTGCCAGCAGCTCAATCCCCGGGCCTGACTACGAGCAGTACTTC.

V usage is TRBV11-2 and J usage is TRBJ1-4, with D perhaps TRBD1 (5 bases). CDR1 and CDR2 (germline): SGHAT, FQNNGV. V was trimmed by 10 bases and J by 11 bases, leaving 20 bases between them. CDR3 length equals 13 residues. The DNA of the CDR3 is TGTGCCACAGATGGGGGAGGGATAGGTAAACTGTTTTTT. This codes for CATDGGGIGKLFF.